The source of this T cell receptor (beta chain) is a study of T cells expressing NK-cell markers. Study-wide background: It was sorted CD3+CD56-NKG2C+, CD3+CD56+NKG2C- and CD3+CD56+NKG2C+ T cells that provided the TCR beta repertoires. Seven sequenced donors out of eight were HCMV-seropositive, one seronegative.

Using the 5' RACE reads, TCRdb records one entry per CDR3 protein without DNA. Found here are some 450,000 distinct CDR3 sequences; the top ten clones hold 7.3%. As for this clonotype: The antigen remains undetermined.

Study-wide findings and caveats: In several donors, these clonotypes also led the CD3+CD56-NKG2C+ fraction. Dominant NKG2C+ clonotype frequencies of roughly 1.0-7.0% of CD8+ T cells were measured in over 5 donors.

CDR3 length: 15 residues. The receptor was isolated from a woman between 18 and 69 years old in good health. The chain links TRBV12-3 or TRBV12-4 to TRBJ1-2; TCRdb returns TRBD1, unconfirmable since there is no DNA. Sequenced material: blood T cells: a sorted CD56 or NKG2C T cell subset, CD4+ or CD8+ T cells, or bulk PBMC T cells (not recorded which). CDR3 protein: CASSLTSRQAGGYTF.